This T cell receptor (beta chain) was found in a study of OX40 agonist ivuxolimab in advanced cancers. For the wider study: The costimulatory receptor OX40 (CD134) was targeted by ivuxolimab, a fully human IgG2 agonistic monoclonal antibody. In the dose-escalation cohort, approximately 80% of patients were male, and the mean age was approximately 60 years with a range of roughly 23 to 90. Partial responses were achieved by three dose-escalation patients, of whom one had hepatocellular carcinoma and two had cutaneous melanoma. Peripheral TCRbeta sequencing aimed to test whether ivuxolimab altered TCR sequence diversity and caused clonal T-cell expansion. Prior anti-PD-1, anti-PD-L1 or anti-CTLA-4 therapy was permitted, and checkpoint inhibitors had been received by roughly 42% of dose-escalation patients. The paper covers the monotherapy dose-escalation part of the phase I ivuxolimab trial, which included N of about 56 patients. Of the roughly 52 dose-escalation patients, hepatocellular carcinoma was present in about 20, melanoma in about 15, renal cell carcinoma in 9 and head and neck cancer in 9. Intravenous ivuxolimab was administered to patients every 2 weeks at six dose levels: 0.01, 0.1, 0.3, 1.5, 3 and 10 mg/kg. General findings and caveats noted by the study authors: Which antigens the clonally expanded peripheral T cells were specific for was not determined. After ivuxolimab, expanded clones were on average more numerous among CD8+ T cells than among CD4+ T cells. Low levels of normalized T-cell clonal expansion were also seen in some nonresponding patients. At doses of 0.1 to 3.0 mg/kg, clonal expansion of both CD4+ and CD8+ blood T cells was observed from baseline to week 6. In the 0.1-3.0 mg/kg groups, partial responders had among the lowest normalized peripheral clonal expansion, particularly in CD8+ T cells.

Trimming costs V 5 bases and J 5 bases, and their ends lie 12 bases apart. The CDR3 holds 13 amino acids from the cysteine to the phenylalanine. Just the 39-base CDR3 DNA is kept, in frame starting at base 1. Taken from the germline V gene, the CDR1 and CDR2 loops are SGHVS and FQNEAQ. Patients with a history of autoimmune disease or receiving systemic immunosuppression were excluded from the trial. In every dose cohort, peripheral blood was drawn for TCR sequencing at baseline, cycle 4 day 1, and cycle 7 day 1. The samples were taken from a phase I, first-in-human, multicenter, open-label dose-escalation trial of ivuxolimab. The trial enrolled adults with locally advanced or metastatic head and neck squamous cell, hepatocellular, melanoma or renal cell carcinoma. Before TCR sequencing, CD4+ T cells and CD8+ T cells were sorted from peripheral blood as separate populations. A word on this clone: The specificity of this receptor is unknown. Base qualities are not at hand, and no much larger clone is one base apart.

Genomic DNA was extracted from sorted cells for sequencing of the TCRbeta CDR3 region. TCRbeta CDR3 regions were sequenced using the immunoSEQ Assay. What TCRdb holds here is the immuneACCESS table cut down to in-frame rearrangements. Part of the clones is not present; checked against another copy, under half of the missing clones reflect an unresolved V gene, and the others are unexplained. The sample yields 98,000 or so clones; about 79% were counted once. 1.4% to 1.5% of the sample is in the top ten clones. The sequence is built from TRBV7-8 and TRBJ1-2; the D gene is possibly TRBD1, with 5 bases matching. The receptor comes from an adult with an advanced solid tumor such as melanoma, head and neck, liver or kidney cancer. The specimen was CD4+ or CD8+ T cells sorted from blood, collected in a trial of the OX40 agonist ivuxolimab. The CDR3 sequence is CASSEGRFYGYTF. In nucleotides, the sequence is TGTGCCAGCAGCGAGGGACGGTTTTATGGCTACACCTTC.